This TCR beta chain was identified during a study of long-term antiretroviral therapy in people with HIV (dated by TCRdb to about 2022). Describing the broader study: Collection of the earliest samples took place about a decade ahead of the 2015 WHO recommendation for immediate ART, at a time when ART was typically delayed until CD4 counts fell. Whether ART initiation and durable HIV suppression were associated with changes in peripheral blood TRB repertoire composition and diversity was tested in a retrospective serial study. A total of over 150 cryopreserved PBMC samples came from around 30 adults with confirmed HIV infection and were collected serially over a mean of roughly 6 years (range 1-12). About 35% of the 30 participants with HIV were female. No cross-contamination during QIAcube processing was seen in test extractions of a monoclonal T-cell line run alongside around 30 polyclonal samples.

To be included, a participant needed at least one PBMC sample from before ART initiation plus at least two post-ART samples. Treatment was received in the United States of America by all participants with HIV. Before DNA extraction, cryopreserved samples of about 0.95-11 million PBMC were thawed and then washed. At the time of the earliest PBMC sample for each participant with HIV, ages ranged from roughly 23 to 55 years. PBMC samples from each participant spanned 1-4 timepoints before ART initiation and 2-8 timepoints after ART initiation, with a median of 7 samples. Serial HIV viral load, CD4+ T-cell count, ART history and demographic data were obtained for every participant. Genomic DNA was extracted from unsorted PBMC with a Qiagen kit on a QIAcube, processed in batches of 12 samples. Results the study describes overall, beyond this receptor: Expanded TRB clones identified before ART initiation dominated the repertoire across all time points, though the dominance fluctuated and decreased in many PLHIV after ART. Compared with controls, HIV repertoires had narrower CDR3 length ranges, and the network structure pointed to an antigen-experienced repertoire that shifted only slightly toward naive after ART. Owing to limited PBMC availability, only the TCR beta chain was sequenced, without alpha chain pairing. The samples span the years 2004 to 2017, and the ART regimens used may be less effective than current regimens. No data were available on ART adherence, viral resistance or therapy changes, limiting inferences about post-ART repertoire changes. A significant increase in TRB diversity was found to be associated with ART initiation, although TRB diversity was observed to remain significantly below that of transplant donor controls even after long-term ART. Because cell numbers in pre-ART samples were limited, unsorted PBMC were profiled instead of sorted CD4+ and CD8+ T cells.

The cysteine opens and the phenylalanine closes a CDR3 of 14 amino acids. The retained sequence is limited to the CDR3, 42 bases, with the frame set at the first base. The germline V gene sets CDR1 to MNHNS and CDR2 to SASEGT. Trimming at the junction amounts to 6 bases on V and 4 bases on J, and the germline ends lie 15 bases apart. The immunoSEQ hsTCRB v3.0 assay was used at survey level resolution to sequence the TRB variable region. A depth of roughly 40,000-50,000 T-cell genomes per sample was targeted for TRB sequencing. An Illumina MiSeq with a v3 150-cycle kit was used to sequence the pooled TRB libraries. In the original analysis: Repertoire analysis was performed in R inside a reproducible Nextflow workflow that covered QC, data transformation and analysis. Custom analyses were implemented in LymphoSeq2, an R package for AIRR-Seq data exploration. Four samples that yielded fewer than 5000 total TRB sequences were excluded, so that 188 HIV repertoires were analyzed. Among the roughly 180 retained HIV repertoires, 55 to 60 were collected before ART initiation and 129 after ART initiation. Repertoires were downsampled to 5000 TRB nucleotide sequences, and summary statistics were averaged over 100 downsampling iterations. Only TRB sequences with CDR3 regions of at least seven amino acids were retained for analysis. A Shannon entropy-derived clonality score and the Gini coefficient were used to measure diversity. Repertoire networks linked the top 5000 CDR3 amino acid sequences whenever two sequences differed by an edit distance of one. For TRB CDR3 amino acid sequences, GLIPH2 was used to predict antigen specificity groups and MHC restriction. To flag known CMV, EBV, HIV or tissue antigen associations, CDR3 amino acid sequences were matched against VDJdb and McPAS-TCR. Pre-ART, post-ART and control groups were compared with Wilcoxon signed-rank tests and Holm-Bonferroni correction. Held by TCRdb, this immuneACCESS table contains in-frame sequences only and omits some clones. Under half of the omission traces to an unresolved V gene where checked; the cause of the rest is unknown. D and trimming come from the DNA, and the V and J calls and clone size come from that table. The sample table shows around 25,000 clones, and under 90% are seen once. The ten most abundant clones make up 15% to 20% of the sample.

As to this clone: Which antigen it targets is not known. Nothing much larger sits one base from this clone, and base qualities are not available.

The chain was built from TRBV6-1 and TRBJ1-1, with no reliable assignment of the D segment. Sequenced here: unsorted PBMCs, sampled at the start of antiretroviral therapy, before treatment. The origin of this receptor is a woman aged 18 to 35 with HIV. The nucleotide sequence reads as follows: TGTGCCAGCAGAGAGCAGCAGATGGCCACTGAAGCTTTCTTT. Translated, it gives CASREQQMATEAFF.